There are a few counts of the clone carrying this T cell receptor (beta chain). This sample is part of a study of shared clonotypes between healthy human individuals. Sequencing used immunoSEQ multiplex PCR; TCRdb keeps in-frame clones, though not all of them. The sample includes millions of clones, approximately 90% of them seen just once. What was sequenced was naive CD4+ T cells sorted from blood. The subset was: CD45RA+ positively selected. The sequence was collected from a man younger than 35 in good health.

The CDR3 bases are TGTGCCAACCCGCCGGTTTCGCCCTATGGCTACACCTTC. Protein sequence: CANPPVSPYGYTF. The chain employs TRBV21-1 and TRBJ1-2. TRBV21-1 is a pseudogene locus. This CDR3 is built from 13 residues.